A selection of T cell receptor beta chains follows, all from one sample in a study of OX40 agonist ivuxolimab in advanced cancers. Method: immunoSEQ multiplex PCR; TCRdb's copy keeps in-frame clones and lacks some. The table records 55,000 to 70,000 clones, roughly 85% of them present only once. This material consisted of CD4+ or CD8+ T cells sorted from blood, taken in a trial of the OX40 agonist ivuxolimab. The receptors originated from an adult with an advanced solid tumor such as melanoma, head and neck, liver or kidney cancer. Both conserved end residues are part of each CDR3.

j_call,v_call,cdr3_aa
TRBJ2-5,TRBV28,CASSRTGVGETQYF
TRBJ2-3,TRBV28,CASSPGGEDTQYF
TRBJ2-1,TRBV7-3,CASSLRGGRAMDEQFF
TRBJ1-6,TRBV2,CASSRTRDLDSPLHF
TRBJ2-1,TRBV6-1,CASSVTGGDQNEQFF
TRBJ2-5,TRBV29-1,CSVEDSGIRETQYF
TRBJ2-1,TRBV5-1,CASRVAGEEQFF
TRBJ1-1,TRBV5-6,CASSIDRGRAFF
TRBJ1-2,TRBV28,CASQTQDNYGYTF
TRBJ1-4,TRBV19,CATGTGVFPTFEKLFF
TRBJ2-7,TRBV4-1,CASSLRGTSHEQYF
TRBJ2-1,TRBV28,CASSQSTGAYNEQFF
TRBJ2-1,TRBV19,CASETSGSYNEQFF
TRBJ2-1,TRBV19,CASSAAYNEQFF
TRBJ1-1,TRBV11-1,CASSFGVRTEAFF
TRBJ2-2,TRBV7-2,CASSLIGGELFF
TRBJ2-7,TRBV2,CASSEGTAYEQYF
TRBJ2-2,TRBV7-9,CASSEAGGRSGELFF
TRBJ2-5,TRBV29-1,CSVATATQETQYF
TRBJ2-1,TRBV7-6,CASSATSGANNEQFF
TRBJ2-2,TRBV9,CASSVAQGGNTGELFF
TRBJ1-5,TRBV27,CASRGGYGQPQHF
.,TRBV27,CASSYLAGGEQYF
TRBJ2-2,TRBV19,CASRQRNTGELFF
TRBJ2-7,TRBV30,CAWSVGTLDSEYF
TRBJ1-2,TRBV9,CASSAAGTNNYGYTF
TRBJ1-4,TRBV19,CASSITADNEKLFF
TRBJ1-5,TRBV5-5,CASSLDRGNSWGNQPQHF
TRBJ2-7,TRBV28,CASSEPAYEQYF
TRBJ1-2,TRBV13,CASSLSQGANTF
TRBJ1-2,TRBV19,CASSISVGGHGYTF
TRBJ1-4,TRBV28,CASSLLSGGEKLFF
TRBJ2-3,TRBV28,CASTLFRGGSLFGDTQYF
TRBJ2-3,TRBV11-2,CASSYGRSIGADTQYF
TRBJ2-2,TRBV9,CASTFGLASDTGELFF
TRBJ1-5,TRBV19,CASKDGNQPQHF
TRBJ2-3,TRBV7-9,CATKRASTDTQYF
TRBJ2-5,TRBV11-3,CASSLAPSGSYQETQYF